The 2 T cell receptor beta chains presented below share a single source sample, sequenced in a study of T cells after somatic rescue of genetic block. Profiled with immunoSEQ multiplex PCR; TCRdb holds only in-frame clones, not every one. The repertoire includes 10,000 to 15,000 clones, over 65% of them detected once, and roughly a fifth sits in the top ten. Sequencing was done on a sample of peripheral blood mononuclear cells (PBMCs). These receptors originate from a boy aged 10-17 years.

The J gene is TRBJ2-5, the V gene TRBV19, with TRBD1 matching 8 bases. The V gene end was trimmed by 4 bases and the J gene end by 5 bases; junction bases not matched to a gene: 6. CDR1 is LNHDA and CDR2 is SQIVND in the germline V gene (reference sequence). This CDR3 is 14 amino acids long. CDR3 loop: CASSRGTGPETQYF. The CDR3 coding sequence is TGTGCCAGTAGTAGGGGGACAGGTCCGGAGACCCAGTACTTC.

This chain links TRBV28 with TRBJ2-4; no firm D call. Germline V CDR1 and CDR2: MDHEN, SYDVKM. The CDR3 runs 18 residues. Trimming removed 5 bases from V and 0 bases from J, with 20 bases in between. For the CDR3, the DNA is TGTGCCAGCAGTCGCGTTGGGCCTACCCGTTTAGCCAAAAACATTCAGTACTTC. This codes for CASSRVGPTRLAKNIQYF.